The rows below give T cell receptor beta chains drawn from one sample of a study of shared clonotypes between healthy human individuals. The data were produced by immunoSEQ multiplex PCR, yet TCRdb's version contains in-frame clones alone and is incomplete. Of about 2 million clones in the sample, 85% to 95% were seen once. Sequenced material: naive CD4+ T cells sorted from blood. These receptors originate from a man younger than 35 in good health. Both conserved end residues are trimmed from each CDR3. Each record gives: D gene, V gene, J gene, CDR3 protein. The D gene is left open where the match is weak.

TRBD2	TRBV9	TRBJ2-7	ASSVGGLAGDEQY
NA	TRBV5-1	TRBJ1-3	ASSLAGPSFGNTIY
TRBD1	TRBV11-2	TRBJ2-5	ASSPRDRSETQY
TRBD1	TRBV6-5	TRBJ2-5	ASSTGQGGETQY
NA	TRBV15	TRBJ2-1	ATSRDERFPF
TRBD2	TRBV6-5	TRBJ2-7	ASSRGSGAYEQY
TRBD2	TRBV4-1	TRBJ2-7	ASSSRGGQYEQY
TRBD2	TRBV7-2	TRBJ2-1	ASSSAGGPYNEQF
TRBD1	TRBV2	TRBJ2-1	ASSGQGADEQF
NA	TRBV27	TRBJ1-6	ASSPRAGENSPLH
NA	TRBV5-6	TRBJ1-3	ASSLATGNTIY
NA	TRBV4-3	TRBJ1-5	ASSQDLINQPQH
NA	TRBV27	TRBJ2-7	ASSSVGTAYEQY
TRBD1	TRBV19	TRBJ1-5	ASIAGQGSNQPQH
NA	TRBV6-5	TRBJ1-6	ASSGGSYNSPLH
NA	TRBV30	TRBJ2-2	AWRGLINTGELF
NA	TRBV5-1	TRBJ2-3	ASSRVSNADTQY
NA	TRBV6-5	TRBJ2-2	ASSYMSGTGELF
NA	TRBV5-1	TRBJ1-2	ASGEAASGYT
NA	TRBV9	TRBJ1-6	ASSVQPGTNSPLH
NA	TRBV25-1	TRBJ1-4	ASRQSEKLF
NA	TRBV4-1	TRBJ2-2	ASSQEWGLGELF
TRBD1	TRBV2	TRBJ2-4	ASSPGQGPKNIQY
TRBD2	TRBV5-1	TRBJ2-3	ASSREGDSTDTQY
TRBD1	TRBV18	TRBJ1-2	ASSRDRGPAGYT
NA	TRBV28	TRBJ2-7	ATEGTAGEQY
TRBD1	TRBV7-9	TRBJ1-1	ASSPSTGWTEAF
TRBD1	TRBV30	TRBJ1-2	AWSEQGGAYGYT
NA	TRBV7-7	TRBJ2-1	ASSPNRWDAQF
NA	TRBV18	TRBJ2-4	ASSPLAAKNIQY
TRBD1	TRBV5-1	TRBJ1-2	ASSFTSTGGGGYT
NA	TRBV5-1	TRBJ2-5	ASSPGGGGEETQY
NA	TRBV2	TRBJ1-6	ASSDIREGESPLH
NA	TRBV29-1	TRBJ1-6	SVREDGSSYNSPLH
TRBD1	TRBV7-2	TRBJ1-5	ASSRDRGGSNQPQH
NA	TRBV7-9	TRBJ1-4	ASSFSYRGPNEKLF
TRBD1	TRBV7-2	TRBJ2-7	ASSSETGGYEQY
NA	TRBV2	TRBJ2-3	ASTLEGASTDTQY
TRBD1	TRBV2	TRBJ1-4	ASRQGAEKLF